Shown below are 22 T cell receptor beta chains from a single sample sequenced in a study of shared clonotypes between healthy human individuals. TCRdb's copy holds only in-frame clones and misses some; the assay was immunoSEQ multiplex PCR. The sample records about 2.4 million clones, roughly 93% being singletons. The sample comprised naive CD4+ T cells from PBMCs. The subset here: CD45RA+ positively selected. The receptors originated from a man between 18 and 29 years old in good health. Some clones in this sample may be carry-over from other donors' samples.

The chain combines TRBV15 with TRBJ2-1, with 12 bases aligning to TRBD2. Germline-derived CDR1 and CDR2 are LNHNV and YYDKDF (reference sequence). The CDR3 sequence is 16 residues long. The J segment lost 4 bases and the V segment lost 5 bases, leaving 6 bases of the junction unmatched. CDR3 residues: CATSPRLAGEYNEQFF. The CDR3, as DNA: TGTGCCACCAGCCCCCGACTAGCGGGAGAATACAATGAGCAGTTCTTC.

V gene TRBV28 combines with J gene TRBJ1-2, with no clear D. Looked up from germline, CDR1 is MDHEN and CDR2 is SYDVKM. The CDR3 spans 16 residues. V was trimmed by 5 bases and J by 0 bases, leaving 16 bases between them. The CDR3 coding sequence is TGTGCCAGCAGTCGAGGACCGCCGACGGCTAACTATGGCTACACCTTC. As protein: CASSRGPPTANYGYTF.

The chain combines TRBV11-1 with TRBJ1-6; D is ambiguous. The germline V gene has CDR1 SGHAT and CDR2 FQDESV (reference sequence). The CDR3 length is 14 residues. V lost 5 bases, J lost 8 bases, and 13 bases lay in between. CDR3 amino acids: CASSPNLGDSPLHF. For the CDR3, the DNA is TGTGCCAGCAGCCCCAACCTTGGTGATTCACCCCTCCACTTT.

V usage is TRBV19 and J usage is TRBJ1-3; D is unresolved. The CDR3 contains 11 residues. Per germline, CDR1 LNHDA and CDR2 SQIVND (reference sequence). V lost 4 bases and J lost 4, with 2 bases in between. The CDR3 region has the DNA TGTGCCAGTAGTAGAGGAAACACCATATATTTT. This encodes CASSRGNTIYF.

The chain has TRBV28 and TRBJ1-2, with D perhaps TRBD1 (6 bases). Germline CDR1 and CDR2: MDHEN and SYDVKM. The CDR3 length is 14 residues. Trimming cost V 5 bases and J 4 bases, with 14 bases left between them. The CDR3 nucleotides read TGTGCCAGCAGTAACGTGGGGGCAATCTATGGCTACACCTTC. Its protein product is CASSNVGAIYGYTF.

The chain is built from TRBV7-9 and TRBJ2-3; tentative D call: TRBD2 (6 bases). Germline-derived CDR1 and CDR2 are SEHNR and FQNEAQ (reference sequence). V was shortened by 5 bases and J by 2 bases, with 23 bases between the two germline ends. The length of the CDR3 is 18 residues. The CDR3 DNA is TGTGCCAGCAGCCTTATCTCATGGAGCGGAGGGGTCACAGATACGCAGTATTTT. It yields the protein CASSLISWSGGVTDTQYF. Full variable domain (missing parts from reference TRBV7-9 and TRBJ2-3): DTGVSQNPRHKITKRGQNVTFRCDPISEHNRLYWYRQTLGQGPEFLTYFQNEAQLEKSRLLSDRFSAERPKGSFSTLEIQRTEQGDSAMYLCASSLISWSGGVTDTQYFGPGTRLTVL.

This sequence joins TRBV7-9 and TRBJ2-3, with 7 bases that match TRBD1. J was trimmed by 5 bases and V by 2 bases; bases with no gene match: 7. The CDR3 sequence is 15 residues long. Germline values: CDR1 SEHNR, CDR2 FQNEAQ (reference sequence). The CDR3 DNA follows: TGTGCCAGCAGCTTAAGAAGGGGGCTCGGAGATACGCAGTATTTT. Translated: CASSLRRGLGDTQYF.

The J gene is TRBJ1-3, the V gene TRBV28, with 8 bases fitting TRBD1. Germline V CDR1 and CDR2: MDHEN, SYDVKM. CDR3 size: 15 residues. The ends lost 1 base at V and 6 bases at J; junction bases unmatched: 5. CDR3 nucleotides: TGTGCCAGCAGTTTATCAGGCAGGGGGCTAAACACCATATATTTT. Protein product: CASSLSGRGLNTIYF.

V gene TRBV30 combines with J gene TRBJ2-1; 9 nucleotides align to TRBD1. CDR1 is GTSNPN, CDR2 SVGIG, per germline (reference sequence). V lost 3 bases to trimming and J lost 1 base; unmatched junction nucleotides: 4. The CDR3 extends over 15 amino acids. Written as DNA, the CDR3 is TGTGCCTGGAGGGGACAGGGAACTTCCTACAATGAGCAGTTCTTC. Its translation: CAWRGQGTSYNEQFF.

The chain combines TRBV9 with TRBJ1-1, with D perhaps TRBD1 (5 bases). The V gene lost 3 bases and the J gene lost 0 bases, with 6 bases spanning the gap. Germline CDR1 is SGDLS and CDR2 is YYNGEE. The CDR3 contains 13 residues. CDR3 nucleotide sequence: TGTGCCAGCAGCGCGGACATGAACACTGAAGCTTTCTTT. This encodes CASSADMNTEAFF.

A remark on this clone: A junction boundary mismatches the germline segment, possibly from a read error. The CDR3 DNA reads as TGTGTCAGCAGTTTAAGGCCGGGGCCCTACGAGCAGTACTTC. This translates into CVSSLRPGPYEQYF. V usage is TRBV7-2 and J usage is TRBJ2-7; D could derive from TRBD1 or TRBD2 (5 bases each). CDR1 SGHTA and CDR2 FQGNSA come from the germline V gene. The CDR3 extends over 14 amino acids.

The rearrangement uses TRBV6-4 and TRBJ1-1; D is perhaps TRBD1 (6 bases). V was clipped by 2 bases and J by 0 bases, with 13 bases between them. Germline CDR1 and CDR2: MRHNA and SNTAGT. The CDR3 runs to 16 residues. In DNA, the CDR3 is TGTGCCAGCAGTGACACTAATGACAGGATGAACACTGAAGCTTTCTTT. This gives the protein CASSDTNDRMNTEAFF.

This chain joins TRBV28 and TRBJ1-1, with D tentatively TRBD1 (5 bases). Germline loops: CDR1 MDHEN, CDR2 SYDVKM. The ends were cut back, 5 bases at V and 0 bases at J, with 16 bases in the middle. This CDR3 spans 16 amino acids. The CDR3 protein is CASSPRKGPMNTEAFF. CDR3 DNA sequence: TGTGCCAGCAGTCCCAGGAAGGGGCCCATGAACACTGAAGCTTTCTTT.

The V and J genes are TRBV28 and TRBJ2-7, with 8 bases fitting TRBD1. J was trimmed by 6 bases and V by 3 bases; bases with no gene match: 10. Per the germline V gene, CDR1 is MDHEN and CDR2 is SYDVKM. The CDR3 has 15 amino acids. CDR3 in amino acids: CASSLGGQGSAEQYF. The CDR3 DNA reads as TGTGCCAGCAGTTTGGGAGGACAGGGCTCTGCCGAGCAGTACTTC.

A remark on this clone: Other DNA sequences in the sample encode the same CDR3. V is TRBV5-4 and J is TRBJ2-3; no firm D call. Germline-derived CDR1 and CDR2 are SGHNT and YYREEE (reference sequence). V dropped 0 bases and J dropped 2 bases, with 7 bases sitting between them. The CDR3 is 14 amino acids. Here the CDR3 reads CASSLARYTDTQYF. CDR3 DNA: TGTGCCAGCAGCTTGGCCAGGTACACAGATACGCAGTATTTT. Full variable domain (outside the CDR3, taken from reference TRBV5-4 and TRBJ2-3): ETGVTQSPTHLIKTRGQQVTLRCSSQSGHNTVSWYQQALGQGPQFIFQYYREEENGRGNFPPRFSGLQFPNYSSELNVNALELDDSALYLCASSLARYTDTQYFGPGTRLTVL.

The chain couples TRBV29-1 to TRBJ1-2; TRBD1 aligns across 8 bases. CDR3 length equals 14 residues. V was pared by 6 bases and J by 8 bases, with 14 bases of the junction left unmatched. CDR1 SQVTM and CDR2 ANQGSEA come from the germline V gene. CDR3 sequence: CSVKGQGTLPGYTF. CDR3 nucleotides: TGCAGCGTCAAAGGACAGGGAACCCTCCCCGGCTACACCTTC.

The chain couples TRBV28 to TRBJ1-1; TRBD1 aligns across 10 bases. V trimming: 4 bases; J trimming: 10 bases; junction bases outside the gene matches: 15. The CDR3 covers 16 residues. Looked up from germline, CDR1 is MDHEN and CDR2 is SYDVKM. DNA of the CDR3: TGTGCCAGCAGTTGGGGGACAGGGGATGATTCTTGGCGAGCTTTCTTT. It translates to CASSWGTGDDSWRAFF.

CDR3 amino acids: CAIHAGLAGTGELFF. The DNA for the CDR3 is TGTGCAATCCACGCGGGACTAGCGGGAACCGGGGAGCTGTTTTTT. V usage is TRBV28 and J usage is TRBJ2-2, with 13 bases fitting TRBD2. The CDR3 covers 15 residues. Germline lookup yields CDR1 MDHEN and CDR2 SYDVKM. The complete variable domain, with remaining parts taken from reference TRBV28 and TRBJ2-2, reads DVKVTQSSRYLVKRTGEKVFLECVQDMDHENMFWYRQDPGLGLRLIYFSYDVKMKEKGDIPEGYSVSREKKERFSLILESASTNQTSMYLCAIHAGLAGTGELFFGEGSRLTVL.

The chain couples TRBV11-2 to TRBJ1-3; possibly TRBD1 for D (6 bases). Per the germline V gene, CDR1 is SGHAT and CDR2 is FQNNGV. The CDR3 runs to 17 residues. Trimming shortened V by 5 bases and J by 1 base, and 18 bases separated the two germline ends. CDR3 sequence reads: CASSPEGGQGSGNTIYF. Written as DNA, the CDR3 is TGTGCCAGCAGCCCAGAGGGGGGTCAGGGGTCTGGAAACACCATATATTTT.

This chain joins TRBV9 and TRBJ2-1, with 9 bases aligning to TRBD2. This CDR3 contains 17 residues. Germline V CDR1 and CDR2: SGDLS, YYNGEE. V trimming: 0 bases; J trimming: 9 bases; junction bases outside the gene matches: 13. Here the CDR3 reads CASSVDVLAGWGIEQFF. The CDR3 DNA is TGTGCCAGCAGCGTAGACGTCCTAGCGGGATGGGGTATTGAGCAGTTCTTC.

This chain uses TRBV5-1 with TRBJ1-4, with D unclear. The germline V and J ends were trimmed by 0 bases and 4 bases, with 16 bases remaining between them. The V gene's germline CDR1 is SGHRS and CDR2 YFSETQ. CDR3 length: 17 amino acids. The CDR3: CASSLGRSLNNNEKLFF. CDR3 nucleotides: TGCGCCAGCAGCTTGGGACGGTCACTAAACAATAATGAAAAACTGTTTTTT.

In its sample, this clone was seen a few times. This chain links TRBV10-3 with TRBJ2-3; the match to TRBD1 covers 8 bases. The CDR3 is 14 residues long. J gave up 1 base and V 6 bases, and 3 bases lay outside the gene matches. Germline V gives CDR1 ENHRY, CDR2 SYGVKD. CDR3 nucleotides: TGTGCCATCAGGACGACAGGGGGCACAGATACGCAGTATTTT. This codes for CAIRTTGGTDTQYF.